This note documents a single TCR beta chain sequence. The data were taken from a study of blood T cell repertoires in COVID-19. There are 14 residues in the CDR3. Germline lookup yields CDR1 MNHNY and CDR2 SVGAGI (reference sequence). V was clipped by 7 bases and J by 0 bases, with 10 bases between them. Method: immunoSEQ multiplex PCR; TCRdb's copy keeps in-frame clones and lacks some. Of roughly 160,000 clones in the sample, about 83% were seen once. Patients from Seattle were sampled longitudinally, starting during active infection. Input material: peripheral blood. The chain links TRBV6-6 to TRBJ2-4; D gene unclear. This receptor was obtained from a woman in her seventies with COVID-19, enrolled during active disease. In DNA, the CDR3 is TGTGCCAGCAAACACCCTTCAGCCAAAAACATTCAGTACTTC. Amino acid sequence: CASKHPSAKNIQYF.